The 14 T cell receptor beta chains listed next were all sequenced from one sample in a study of blood T cell repertoires in COVID-19. Repertoires were generated with immunoSEQ multiplex PCR, while TCRdb's copy carries only in-frame clones and drops some. This sample carries around 77,000 clones, about three quarters of them seen once, and the ten largest clones take 25% to 30%. Sequenced input: peripheral blood. These receptors were taken from a woman aged 80 or older with active or convalescent COVID-19.

This clone was detected a few times. The V and J genes are TRBV7-2 and TRBJ2-2; 14 positions match TRBD2. CDR1 SGHTA and CDR2 FQGNSA come from the germline V gene. The J segment lost 6 bases and the V segment lost 5 bases, leaving 14 bases of the junction unmatched. The CDR3 is 19 amino acids. In DNA form, the CDR3 reads TGTGCCAGCAGCCCTAGACTAGCGGGGGGGCCCGGGTTAGCCGGGGAGCTGTTTTTT. It encodes CASSPRLAGGPGLAGELFF. Using reference TRBV7-2 and TRBJ2-2 for the parts outside the CDR3, the full variable domain is GAGVSQSPSNKVTEKGKDVELRCDPISGHTALYWYRQSLGQGLEFLIYFQGNSAPDKSGLPSDRFSAERTGGSVSTLTIQRTQQEDSAVYLCASSPRLAGGPGLAGELFFGEGSRLTVL.

The rearrangement joins TRBV6-1 to TRBJ2-3; 7 bases are a match to TRBD1. This CDR3 has 12 amino acids. The V gene end was trimmed by 2 bases and the J gene end by 8 bases; junction bases not matched to a gene: 1. The germline V gene has CDR1 MNHNS and CDR2 SASEGT. CDR3 in amino acids: CASSETGVTQYF. CDR3 nucleotides: TGTGCCAGCAGTGAAACAGGGGTTACGCAGTATTTT.

The chain has TRBV6-5 and TRBJ2-5, with a possible D match to TRBD1 (6 bases). The V and J ends lost 7 bases and 5 bases respectively, with 8 bases between them. The CDR3 length is 11 residues. The germline V gene encodes CDR1 MNHEY and CDR2 SVGAGI. The CDR3 sequence: CASKRGETQYF. The CDR3 DNA reads as TGTGCCAGCAAAAGGGGGGAGACCCAGTACTTC.

The V and J genes are TRBV7-9 and TRBJ2-7; 10 bases align to TRBD1. Germline V lookup: CDR1 SEHNR, CDR2 FQNEAQ (reference sequence). The CDR3 loop spans 16 amino acids. Germline trimming cut 4 bases from V and 4 bases from J; bases unmatched to any gene: 10. As DNA, the CDR3 is TGTGCCAGCAGCTCCCGATCGGGACAGGGGAAATACGAGCAGTACTTC. Translated: CASSSRSGQGKYEQYF.

The V and J genes are TRBV7-6 and TRBJ1-6; possibly TRBD1 for D (5 bases). Deletions cut 1 base from V and 11 bases from J, with 9 bases between. The CDR3 spans 13 residues. Germline V gene data show CDR1 as SGHVS and CDR2 as FNYEAQ. The CDR3 coding sequence is TGTGCCAGCAGCTTAGGGCCGGGGGCACCCCTCCACTTT. Its protein is CASSLGPGAPLHF.

The chain uses TRBV28 and TRBJ2-3; 10 nucleotides match TRBD1. With 7 bases clipped from V and 1 base from J, the junction kept 8 bases outside the gene matches. The CDR3 is 16 residues long. The germline CDR1 and CDR2 sequences are MDHEN and SYDVKM. This chain's CDR3 is CASTTAGTGGTDTQYF. The CDR3 region has the DNA TGTGCCAGCACCACTGCGGGGACAGGGGGCACAGATACGCAGTATTTT.

The rearrangement joins TRBV6-2 or TRBV6-3 to TRBJ2-5; 8 bases align to TRBD2. V lost 2 bases, J lost 4 bases, and 6 bases stayed unmatched. The CDR3 extends over 15 amino acids. The germline V gene encodes CDR1 MNHEY and CDR2 SVGEGT. The CDR3 spells CASSYRGGSGETQYF. The CDR3 DNA is TGTGCCAGCAGTTACCGGGGGGGTAGCGGAGAGACCCAGTACTTC.

The rearrangement uses TRBV19 and TRBJ2-3; D is possibly TRBD1 (6 bases). Germline CDR1 LNHDA, CDR2 SQIVND (reference sequence). With 5 bases removed from V and 4 bases from J, the gap between germline ends came to 10 bases. The CDR3 consists of 13 residues. CDR3 coding DNA: TGTGCCAGTAGTGAAACAGGGCCAGATACGCAGTATTTT. Translation: CASSETGPDTQYF.

This rearrangement joins TRBV7-2 to TRBJ2-7, with TRBD2 identical over 9 bases. There are 15 residues in the CDR3. V dropped 5 bases and J dropped 6; count of bases not matched to a gene: 11. Germline CDR1 SGHTA, CDR2 FQGNSA. The CDR3 loop reads CASSLEPRGGLEQYF. As DNA, the CDR3 is TGTGCCAGCAGCCTAGAGCCGCGGGGGGGCCTCGAGCAGTACTTC.

V is TRBV6-5 and J is TRBJ1-6; 7 bases agree with TRBD1. This CDR3 contains 13 residues. Germline CDR1 MNHEY, CDR2 SVGAGI. With V trimmed by 6 bases and J by 6 bases, 2 bases remained unmatched. The CDR3 reads CASSRQGNSPLHF. In DNA, the CDR3 is TGTGCCAGCAGCAGACAGGGTAATTCACCCCTCCACTTT.

The chain joins TRBV5-1 to TRBJ1-1; a possible D gene is TRBD1 (5 bases). CDR3 length: 14 amino acids. The V and J ends lost 1 base and 7 bases respectively, with 14 bases between them. The germline V gene has CDR1 SGHRS and CDR2 YFSETQ. CDR3 coding DNA: TGCGCCAGCAGCTTGTCGGGCAGGGAGGGTGAAGCTTTCTTT. It encodes CASSLSGREGEAFF.

This clone was recorded a few times. V usage is TRBV19 and J usage is TRBJ1-3; D is ambiguous. Germline V gene sequence: CDR1 LNHDA, CDR2 SQIVND (reference sequence). This CDR3 region has 14 residues. Trimming left V 0 bases short and J 2 bases short, with 5 bases between. DNA for the CDR3: TGTGCCAGTAGTATAGATGGCCCTGGAAACACCATATATTTT. It codes for CASSIDGPGNTIYF.

The chain links TRBV2 to TRBJ2-3; TRBD2 matches at 12 bases. Trimming at V came to 4 bases and at J to 11 bases, leaving 16 bases not matched to a gene. The CDR3 contains 17 residues. Per germline, CDR1 SNHLY and CDR2 FYNNEI. CDR3: CASSGPPQTSGGEKQYF. CDR3 sequence (DNA): TGTGCCAGCAGTGGCCCTCCCCAGACTAGCGGGGGAGAGAAGCAGTATTTT.

The chain joins TRBV28 to TRBJ2-7, with 13 positions matching TRBD2. Losses at the gene ends were 6 bases for V and 5 bases for J; bases not matched to a gene: 13. CDR1 MDHEN and CDR2 SYDVKM come from the germline V gene. The CDR3 runs to 17 residues. The CDR3 sequence: CASSQGLAGALIHEQYF. The CDR3 region has the DNA TGTGCCAGCAGCCAAGGACTAGCGGGGGCCCTAATCCACGAGCAGTACTTC.